By its share, the clone carrying this T cell receptor (beta chain) is medium-sized. The data originate from a study of tumor-infiltrating lymphocytes in oesophageal squamous cell carcinoma. TCRdb ran MiXCR on the PCR reads and lists one entry per CDR3 protein. The sample holds 10,000 to 14,000 distinct CDR3 sequences, less than 65% seen once. The sequencing input was esophageal tumor tissue. The TCR was taken from a male donor with esophageal squamous cell carcinoma.

CDR3 residues: CASSFSQRGAFF. DNA for the CDR3: TGTGCCAGCAGTTTCTCCCAGCGCGGCGCTTTCTTT. The chain carries TRBV12-3 or TRBV12-4 and TRBJ1-1; no definite D call. The CDR3 is 12 amino acids. Trimming took off 3 bases at V and 11 bases at J, with 13 bases between the two ends.